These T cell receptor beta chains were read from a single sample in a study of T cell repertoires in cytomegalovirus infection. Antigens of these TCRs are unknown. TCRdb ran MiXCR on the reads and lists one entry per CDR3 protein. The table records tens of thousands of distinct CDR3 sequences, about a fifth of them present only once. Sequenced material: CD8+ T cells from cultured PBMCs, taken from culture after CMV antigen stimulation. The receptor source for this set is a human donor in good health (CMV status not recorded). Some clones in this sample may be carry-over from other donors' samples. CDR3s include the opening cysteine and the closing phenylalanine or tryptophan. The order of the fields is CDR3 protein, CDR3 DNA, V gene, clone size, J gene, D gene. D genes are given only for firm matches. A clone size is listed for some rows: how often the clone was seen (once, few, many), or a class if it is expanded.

CASSYPYTEAFF | TGTGCCAGCAGTTACCCCTACACTGAAGCTTTCTTT | TRBV6-2/TRBV6-3 | NA | TRBJ1-1 | NA
CASSHLGNEQFF | TGTGCCAGCAGCCACCTAGGCAATGAGCAGTTCTTC | TRBV7-9 | NA | TRBJ2-1 | NA
CASSLDRQRTMYQETQYF | TGTGCCAGCAGCTTAGATAGGCAGAGGACCATGTACCAAGAGACCCAGTACTTC | TRBV11-2 | many | TRBJ2-5 | NA
CASSPQDRGRRAEAFF | TGTGCCAGCAGCCCCCAGGACAGGGGGCGCCGGGCTGAAGCTTTCTTT | TRBV7-6 | NA | TRBJ1-1 | TRBD1
CASSHPPRGMNTEAFF | TGTGCCAGCAGCCATCCACCCAGGGGAATGAACACTGAAGCTTTCTTT | TRBV14 | few | TRBJ1-1 | NA
CASGWGGNTEAFF | TGTGCTAGTGGTTGGGGCGGGAACACTGAAGCTTTCTTT | TRBV12-5 | NA | TRBJ1-1 | NA
CSAYTGKLEQFF | TGCAGTGCTTATACTGGTAAACTTGAGCAGTTCTTC | TRBV20-1 | NA | TRBJ2-1 | NA
CASSYHGTQSSYNEQFF | TGTGCCAGCAGTTACCATGGGACGCAGAGCTCCTACAATGAGCAGTTCTTC | TRBV6-5 | NA | TRBJ2-1 | NA
CASSFKSPYEQYF | TGTGCCAGCAGCTTTAAAAGTCCCTACGAGCAGTACTTC | TRBV7-9 | many | TRBJ2-7 | NA
CATSDAREELETQYF | TGTGCCACCAGTGATGCGCGGGAGGAGCTGGAGACCCAGTACTTC | TRBV24-1 | few | TRBJ2-5 | TRBD2
CATSRRAFETQYF | TGTGCCACCAGCAGGAGAGCTTTCGAGACCCAGTACTTC | TRBV15 | few | TRBJ2-5 | NA
CASSQGRNTGELFF | TGCGCCAGCAGCCAAGGGAGGAACACCGGGGAGCTGTTTTTT | TRBV4-3 | NA | TRBJ2-2 | NA
CASSSDRGVYEQYF | TGTGCCAGCAGTTCGGACAGGGGAGTCTACGAGCAGTACTTC | TRBV6-2/TRBV6-3 | few | TRBJ2-7 | TRBD1
CASSSFGTGVRTEAFF | TGTGCCAGCAGCTCCTTTGGGACAGGGGTTCGGACTGAAGCTTTCTTT | TRBV7-9 | few | TRBJ1-1 | TRBD1
CASSHRRYTEAFF | TGTGCCAGCAGCCATCGCCGATATACTGAAGCTTTCTTT | TRBV14 | NA | TRBJ1-1 | NA
CASSSNKGTDRLSYGYTF | TGTGCCAGCAGCTCGAACAAGGGAACCGACAGGTTAAGCTATGGCTACACCTTC | TRBV7-8 | few | TRBJ1-2 | NA
CASSSRTGGPYEQYF | TGTGCCAGCAGCTCCAGGACAGGGGGCCCCTACGAGCAGTACTTC | TRBV28 | few | TRBJ2-7 | TRBD1
CASSPARDMNTEAFF | TGCGCCAGCAGCCCGGCGCGGGACATGAACACTGAAGCTTTCTTT | TRBV4-1 | NA | TRBJ1-1 | NA
CASGLEGPGGNTIYF | TGTGCCAGCGGCTTAGAAGGGCCAGGGGGAAACACCATATATTTT | TRBV7-2 | few | TRBJ1-3 | NA
CASSPGFGGETQYF | TGTGCCAGCAGCCCGGGGTTTGGGGGTGAGACCCAGTACTTC | TRBV7-7 | few | TRBJ2-5 | NA
CATSDDRPSGANVLTF | TGTGCCACCAGTGACGACAGGCCATCTGGGGCCAACGTCCTGACTTTC | TRBV24-1 | few | TRBJ2-6 | NA
CASGTSGGTQETQYF | TGTGCCAGCGGCACTAGCGGGGGAACCCAAGAGACCCAGTACTTC | TRBV7-2 | few | TRBJ2-5 | TRBD2
CASSIWTSGSLIQYF | TGTGCCAGTAGTATATGGACTAGCGGGAGTCTTATTCAGTACTTC | TRBV19 | NA | TRBJ2-4 | TRBD2
CASTSSPVAVNEQFF | TGTGCCAGTACCTCCTCCCCAGTCGCAGTCAATGAGCAGTTCTTC | TRBV19 | NA | TRBJ2-1 | NA
CASRDRDRGNNSPLHF | TGTGCCAGTAGAGACCGGGACAGGGGCAACAATTCACCCCTCCACTTT | TRBV19 | NA | TRBJ1-6 | TRBD1
CASSSLSGEETQYF | TGTGCCAGCAGCTCTCTTAGCGGAGAAGAGACCCAGTACTTC | TRBV7-6 | few | TRBJ2-5 | NA
CASTLDSSYNEQFF | TGTGCCAGCACTCTCGACAGCTCCTACAATGAGCAGTTCTTC | TRBV27 | NA | TRBJ2-1 | NA
CASSLYPELILAGNPYEQYF | TGTGCCAGCAGCTTATACCCGGAGTTGATACTAGCGGGGAACCCCTACGAGCAGTACTTC | TRBV11-2 | few | TRBJ2-7 | TRBD2
CATRGGAYGYTF | TGTGCCACTCGAGGGGGGGCATATGGCTACACCTTC | TRBV7-6 | few | TRBJ1-2 | NA
CASSEAWVDTEAFF | TGTGCCAGCAGTGAAGCCTGGGTCGACACTGAAGCTTTCTTT | TRBV2 | NA | TRBJ1-1 | NA
CASSFEQGSYNEQFF | TGTGCCAGCAGCTTTGAACAGGGCTCCTACAATGAGCAGTTCTTC | TRBV5-7 | NA | TRBJ2-1 | NA
CATSRGAGGSYEQYF | TGTGCCACCAGCAGAGGCGCGGGAGGCTCCTACGAGCAGTACTTC | TRBV15 | few | TRBJ2-7 | TRBD2
CASSSESGSSTDTQYF | TGTGCCAGCAGCTCCGAAAGCGGGAGCAGCACAGATACGCAGTATTTT | TRBV7-9 | few | TRBJ2-3 | TRBD2
CASSLKVATEAFF | TGTGCCAGCAGCTTAAAGGTGGCGACTGAAGCTTTCTTT | TRBV7-6 | few | TRBJ1-1 | NA
CASSLTPAALNTEAFF | TGTGCCAGCAGCTTAACCCCCGCCGCCCTGAACACTGAAGCTTTCTTT | TRBV7-9 | NA | TRBJ1-1 | NA
CASSIRGEREMTDTQYF | TGTGCCAGCAGCATCAGGGGGGAGCGGGAGATGACAGATACGCAGTATTTT | TRBV7-8 | few | TRBJ2-3 | NA
CASSAWHSSF | TGTGCCAGCAGCGCATGGCACTCCTCTTTT | TRBV7-3 | few | TRBJ1-4 | NA
CASSLVAGVVTDTQYF | TGTGCCAGCAGCTTAGTGGCGGGAGTCGTCACAGATACGCAGTATTTT | TRBV7-2 | NA | TRBJ2-3 | TRBD2
CASSLEAIHTMNTEAFF | TGTGCCAGCAGCTTAGAAGCAATTCACACTATGAACACTGAAGCTTTCTTT | TRBV7-2 | few | TRBJ1-1 | NA
CASSLEGTENTEAFF | TGTGCCAGCAGCTTAGAAGGGACAGAGAACACTGAAGCTTTCTTT | TRBV7-3 | few | TRBJ1-1 | TRBD1
CAISPAGGLGYEQYF | TGTGCCATCAGTCCAGCCGGGGGCCTTGGCTACGAGCAGTACTTC | TRBV10-3 | NA | TRBJ2-7 | NA
CASSWGKGGGFYNEQFF | TGTGCCAGCAGCTGGGGGAAGGGCGGGGGATTTTACAATGAGCAGTTCTTC | TRBV27 | NA | TRBJ2-1 | TRBD2
CASGGALGTEAFF | TGTGCCAGTGGCGGGGCTCTAGGGACTGAAGCTTTCTTT | TRBV7-9 | NA | TRBJ1-1 | NA
CASSPGVSGANVLTF | TGTGCCAGCAGCCCCGGGGTTAGCGGGGCCAACGTCCTGACTTTC | TRBV7-3 | NA | TRBJ2-6 | NA
CASSPNGPRSYEQYF | TGTGCCAGCAGCCCCAATGGGCCACGCTCCTACGAGCAGTACTTC | TRBV7-2 | few | TRBJ2-7 | NA
CAIQEGEEQFF | TGTGCCATACAAGAGGGGGAGGAGCAGTTCTTC | TRBV24-1 | NA | TRBJ2-1 | NA
CASRPGGERTEAFF | TGTGCCAGCAGGCCGGGAGGAGAAAGGACTGAAGCTTTCTTT | TRBV2 | many | TRBJ1-1 | NA
CASSQTPPNQPQHF | TGTGCCAGCAGCCAGACTCCCCCCAATCAGCCCCAGCATTTT | TRBV4-2 | NA | TRBJ1-5 | NA
CSARDRRDALGTQYF | TGCAGTGCTAGAGATCGGCGAGATGCCCTTGGGACCCAGTACTTC | TRBV20-1 | many | TRBJ2-5 | NA
CASSGRTYNEQFF | TGTGCCAGCAGTGGGAGGACTTACAATGAGCAGTTCTTC | TRBV25-1 | few | TRBJ2-1 | NA
CASSLATGGGSSYEQYF | TGTGCCAGCAGCTTAGCGACCGGGGGAGGGAGCTCCTACGAGCAGTACTTC | TRBV7-9 | few | TRBJ2-7 | TRBD2
CASKDRGGQPQHF | TGTGCCAGCAAGGACAGGGGGGGTCAGCCCCAGCATTTT | TRBV6-1 | NA | TRBJ1-5 | TRBD1
CASRRYTEAFF | TGTGCCAGCAGGCGGTACACTGAAGCTTTCTTT | TRBV27 | few | TRBJ1-1 | NA
CASSERAIGFYEQYF | TGTGCCAGCAGTGAACGGGCGATCGGGTTCTACGAGCAGTACTTC | TRBV2 | few | TRBJ2-7 | NA
CASSPRTSGSRNIQYF | TGTGCCAGCAGCCCCCGGACTAGCGGGAGTAGAAACATTCAGTACTTC | TRBV6-2/TRBV6-3 | many | TRBJ2-4 | TRBD2